These 22 T cell receptor beta chains originate from one sample sequenced in a study of radiotherapy plus CTLA-4 blockade in lung cancer listed by TCRdb under 2018. The method was the immunoSEQ multiplex PCR assay. TCRdb obtained this table from immuneACCESS and retained in-frame rearrangements with V and J assigned. These tables miss some clones; where compared with another copy, unresolved V genes account for less than half of the shortfall, and the remainder is unexplained. Here the sample has 50,000 to 85,000 clones; about four fifths occur a single time. The ten top clones hold roughly 4% of the sample. The source material was peripheral blood, sampled from a patient treated with radiotherapy plus ipilimumab. The source of these receptors is a human donor with non-small cell lung cancer who had a partial response to radiotherapy plus ipilimumab.

The J gene is TRBJ2-3, the V gene TRBV5-5; TRBD1 agrees at 10 bases. With 4 bases clipped from V and 6 bases from J, the junction kept 14 bases outside the gene matches. This CDR3 spans 17 amino acids. Germline CDR1 is SGHKS and CDR2 is YYEKEE (reference sequence). CDR3 nucleotide sequence: TGTGCCAGCAGCCTACCTTCCAGGACAGGGGGAAGGGATACGCAGTATTTT. It codes for CASSLPSRTGGRDTQYF.

Here the CDR3 DNA reads TGTGCCAGCAGTGAAGTTCTCTCCGGTGCGGGGGAGCAGTACTTC. It yields the protein CASSEVLSGAGEQYF. The gene calls are TRBV2 and TRBJ2-7, with D perhaps matching TRBD2 (6 bases). The germline V gene has CDR1 SNHLY and CDR2 FYNNEI. The CDR3 is made up of 15 amino acids. V was clipped by 1 base and J by 7 bases, with 17 bases between them.

This chain joins TRBV29-1 and TRBJ1-2; the match to TRBD1 covers 9 bases. Germline loops: CDR1 SQVTM, CDR2 ANQGSEA. Trimming at V came to 6 bases and at J to 8 bases, leaving 13 bases not matched to a gene. This CDR3 contains 14 residues. The CDR3 nucleotides are TGCAGCGTCCAAAGGGACAGGGAGTACGAAGGCTACACCTTC. This encodes CSVQRDREYEGYTF.

V is TRBV19 and J is TRBJ2-1; maybe TRBD2 (7 bases). V was cut by 7 bases and J by 5 bases, with 15 bases left in between. CDR3 length equals 14 residues. Germline V gene sequence: CDR1 LNHDA, CDR2 SQIVND (reference sequence). The CDR3 DNA sequence: TGTGCCAGTAAAGCGAGGGGGGGACACAATGAGCAGTTCTTC. Residues: CASKARGGHNEQFF.

This clone was seen only a few times. V gene TRBV15 combines with J gene TRBJ2-6, with TRBD1 as a possible D gene (6 bases). V was cut by 2 bases and J by 2 bases, with 19 bases left in between. Germline values: CDR1 LNHNV, CDR2 YYDKDF (reference sequence). This CDR3 is 19 amino acids long. The CDR3 DNA reads TGTGCCACCAGCAGATCCACAGGGATAAAGAGTCCTGGGGCCAACGTCCTGACTTTC. Amino acids: CATSRSTGIKSPGANVLTF.

CDR3 sequence reads: CASSLLGQNTEAFF. CDR3 nucleotide sequence: TGCGCCAGCAGCTTGCTGGGGCAGAACACTGAAGCTTTCTTT. This chain links TRBV5-1 with TRBJ1-1; maybe TRBD1 (5 bases). CDR1 and CDR2 (germline): SGHRS, YFSETQ. Trimming shortened V by 1 base and J by 1 base, and 8 bases separated the two germline ends. The CDR3 extends over 14 amino acids.

This chain uses TRBV2 with TRBJ1-2; 9 nucleotides align to TRBD1. V was pared by 6 bases and J by 2 bases, with 7 bases of the junction left unmatched. The germline CDR1 and CDR2 sequences are SNHLY and FYNNEI. CDR3 length equals 15 residues. The CDR3 DNA reads TGTGCCAGCAGAAGAACAGGGGGCGAAAACTATGGCTACACCTTC. This sequence encodes CASRRTGGENYGYTF.

The V call is TRBV7-9, the J call TRBJ2-3, with 10 positions matching TRBD1. Germline assignment: CDR1 SEHNR and CDR2 FQNEAQ (reference sequence). V dropped 1 base and J dropped 0; count of bases not matched to a gene: 7. This CDR3 has 18 amino acids. CDR3 protein: CASSLGTGGGRSTDTQYF. CDR3 DNA sequence: TGTGCCAGCAGCTTAGGGACAGGGGGAGGTCGGAGCACAGATACGCAGTATTTT.

This chain links TRBV7-2 with TRBJ2-1; D might be TRBD1 (6 bases). Trimming removed 2 bases at V and 5 bases at J, with 13 bases between. The CDR3 sequence is 15 residues long. Germline-derived CDR1 and CDR2 are SGHTA and FQGNSA. CDR3 nucleotides: TGTGCCAGCAGCTTAATAGGGGGACGGAACAATGAGCAGTTCTTC. As protein: CASSLIGGRNNEQFF.

In this sample, this clone turned up once. The V call is TRBV5-1, the J call TRBJ2-7; possibly TRBD2 for D (5 bases). CDR3 length: 17 residues. Trimming took 4 bases from V and 2 from J, leaving 22 bases between them. Germline V gene data show CDR1 as SGHRS and CDR2 as YFSETQ. The CDR3 sequence: CASSPSSGGTIPYEQYF. CDR3 in DNA: TGCGCCAGCAGCCCGTCCTCCGGAGGCACTATCCCCTACGAGCAGTACTTC.

The chain carries TRBV27 and TRBJ2-1; D uncertain. This CDR3 has 15 residues. Germline values: CDR1 MNHEY, CDR2 SMNVEV (reference sequence). V lost 2 bases, J lost 5 bases, and 13 bases lay in between. CDR3 nucleotide sequence: TGTGCCAGCAGTTTAGGGCTCCCCGGAAACAATGAGCAGTTCTTC. Protein sequence: CASSLGLPGNNEQFF.

The CDR3 here is CASSGGQGRARGYTF. The CDR3 nucleotides are TGTGCCAGCAGTGGCGGACAGGGAAGGGCTCGCGGCTACACCTTC. The J gene is TRBJ1-2, the V gene TRBV6-5; 8 bases map to TRBD1. Trimming removed 5 bases from V and 8 bases from J; junction bases left unmatched: 13. The CDR3 extends over 15 amino acids. The germline V gene encodes CDR1 MNHEY and CDR2 SVGAGI.

V is TRBV6-1 and J is TRBJ2-1; D possibly corresponds to TRBD2 (6 bases). Trimming left V 3 bases short and J 9 bases short, with 18 bases between. The CDR3 covers 15 residues. Germline V gives CDR1 MNHNS, CDR2 SASEGT. The CDR3 loop reads CASSEAPRAGSEQFF. In nucleotides, the CDR3 is TGTGCCAGCAGTGAGGCCCCGAGGGCCGGGAGTGAGCAGTTCTTC.

CDR3 sequence: CASSLRTGGDTIYF. CDR3 nucleotide sequence: TGCGCCAGCAGCTTAAGGACAGGGGGGGACACCATATATTTT. J is TRBJ1-3 and V is TRBV5-1; 10 bases match TRBD1. CDR1 SGHRS and CDR2 YFSETQ come from the germline V gene. The junction had 4 bases not matched to a gene; V was cut back by 2 bases and J by 8 bases. The CDR3 is made up of 14 amino acids. The whole variable domain, filled in from reference TRBV5-1 and TRBJ1-3, reads KAGVTQTPRYLIKTRGQQVTLSCSPISGHRSVSWYQQTPGQGLQFLFEYFSETQRNKGNFPGRFSGRQFSNSRSEMNVSTLELGDSALYLCASSLRTGGDTIYFGEGSWLTVV.

The V gene is TRBV19, the J gene TRBJ2-1; 13 positions match TRBD2. The J segment lost 14 bases and the V segment lost 3 bases, leaving 10 bases of the junction unmatched. This CDR3 has 15 residues. CDR1 is LNHDA and CDR2 is SQIVND in the germline V gene (reference sequence). This CDR3 reads CASSIRGGGTSGKFF. The CDR3, as DNA: TGTGCCAGTAGTATTAGGGGTGGTGGGACTAGCGGGAAGTTCTTC.

The chain couples TRBV10-2 to TRBJ1-4, with 7 nucleotides matching TRBD1. V lost 2 bases and J lost 6; bases outside the gene matches: 6. CDR1 and CDR2 (germline): WSHSY, SAAADI. The CDR3 length is 15 residues. DNA of the CDR3: TGCGCCAGCAGTGAGAGGGGGCTAGTGGATGAAAAACTGTTTTTT. Translation gives CASSERGLVDEKLFF.

This clone was counted a single time. This CDR3 is CASSQMEWGVRYEQYF. The CDR3 nucleotides read TGTGCCAGCAGCCAAATGGAGTGGGGGGTCCGCTACGAGCAGTACTTC. The chain employs TRBV16 and TRBJ2-5, with D tentatively TRBD2 (6 bases). The DNA end is a closer match to TRBJ2-7, so the J assignment may be wrong. The CDR3 consists of 16 residues. CDR1 is KGHSY, CDR2 FQNENV, per germline.

V usage is TRBV9 and J usage is TRBJ2-7, with unresolved D. The CDR3 is made up of 16 amino acids. Germline CDR1 and CDR2: SGDLS and YYNGEE. Trimming left V 3 bases short and J 3 bases short, with 19 bases between. CDR3 protein: CASSGASKRPVYEQYF. Here the CDR3 DNA reads TGTGCCAGCAGCGGGGCATCGAAGAGACCGGTCTACGAGCAGTACTTC.

This rearrangement joins TRBV28 to TRBJ1-5; 9 bases match TRBD1. The trim removed 8 bases at V and 2 bases at J, leaving 7 bases unmatched. The length of the CDR3 is 15 residues. Germline V gives CDR1 MDHEN, CDR2 SYDVKM. In DNA, the CDR3 is TGTGCCAGCCGCACAGGGGGCGGCGGCAATCAGCCCCAGCATTTT. This codes for CASRTGGGGNQPQHF.

The chain recombines TRBV29-1 with TRBJ2-3; TRBD2 aligns across 7 bases. Germline V gives CDR1 SQVTM, CDR2 ANQGSEA. The CDR3 has 12 residues. V was pared by 6 bases and J by 6 bases, with 6 bases of the junction left unmatched. This CDR3 reads CSVGGVSDTQYF. CDR3 nucleotide sequence: TGCAGCGTGGGGGGGGTTTCTGATACGCAGTATTTT.

CDR3 amino acids: CASTTTGEGRELFF. The CDR3 DNA reads TGTGCCAGCACCACGACAGGGGAGGGGCGGGAGCTGTTTTTT. The chain is built from TRBV27 and TRBJ2-2; D is possibly TRBD1 (8 bases). This CDR3 has 14 amino acids. Trimming removed 7 bases from V and 9 bases from J, with 18 bases in between. The germline V gene has CDR1 MNHEY and CDR2 SMNVEV (reference sequence).

J is TRBJ1-2 and V is TRBV5-6; 8 nucleotides line up with TRBD1. V dropped 4 bases and J dropped 4; count of bases not matched to a gene: 6. Germline V gene sequence: CDR1 SGHDT, CDR2 YYEEEE. CDR3 length equals 14 residues. The CDR3 region has the DNA TGTGCCAGCAGCCCAGACAGGGGATCCTATGGCTACACCTTC. This translates into CASSPDRGSYGYTF.